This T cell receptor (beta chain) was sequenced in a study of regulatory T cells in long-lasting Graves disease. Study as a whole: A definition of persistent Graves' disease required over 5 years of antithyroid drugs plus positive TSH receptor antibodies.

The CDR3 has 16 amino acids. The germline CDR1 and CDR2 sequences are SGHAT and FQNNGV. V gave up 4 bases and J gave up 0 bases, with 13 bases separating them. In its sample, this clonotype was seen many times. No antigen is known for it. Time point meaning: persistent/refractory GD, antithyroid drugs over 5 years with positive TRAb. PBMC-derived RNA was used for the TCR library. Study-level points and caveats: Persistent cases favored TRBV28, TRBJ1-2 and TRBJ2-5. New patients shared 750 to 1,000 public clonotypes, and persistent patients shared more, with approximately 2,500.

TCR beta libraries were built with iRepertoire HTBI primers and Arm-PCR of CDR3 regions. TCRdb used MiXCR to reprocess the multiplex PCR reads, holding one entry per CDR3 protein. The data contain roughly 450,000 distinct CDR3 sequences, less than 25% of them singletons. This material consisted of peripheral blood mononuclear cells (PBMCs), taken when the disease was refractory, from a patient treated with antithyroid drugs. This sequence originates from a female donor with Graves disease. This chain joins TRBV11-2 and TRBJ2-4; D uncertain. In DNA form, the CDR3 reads TGTGCCAGCAGCTCGCTCACAGCCCTAGCCAAAAACATTCAGTACTTC. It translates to CASSSLTALAKNIQYF.